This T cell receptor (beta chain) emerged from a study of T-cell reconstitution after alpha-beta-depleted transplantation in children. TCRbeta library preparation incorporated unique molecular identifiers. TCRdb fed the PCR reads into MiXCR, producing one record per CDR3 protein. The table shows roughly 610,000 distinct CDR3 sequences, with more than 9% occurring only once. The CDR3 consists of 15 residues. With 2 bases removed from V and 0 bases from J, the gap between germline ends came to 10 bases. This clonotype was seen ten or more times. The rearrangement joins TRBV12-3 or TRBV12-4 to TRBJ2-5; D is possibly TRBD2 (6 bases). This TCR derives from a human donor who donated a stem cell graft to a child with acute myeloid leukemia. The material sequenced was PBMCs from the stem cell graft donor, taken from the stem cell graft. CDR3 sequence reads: CASSLWAGNQETQYF. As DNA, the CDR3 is TGTGCCAGCAGTTTATGGGCGGGAAACCAAGAGACCCAGTACTTC.